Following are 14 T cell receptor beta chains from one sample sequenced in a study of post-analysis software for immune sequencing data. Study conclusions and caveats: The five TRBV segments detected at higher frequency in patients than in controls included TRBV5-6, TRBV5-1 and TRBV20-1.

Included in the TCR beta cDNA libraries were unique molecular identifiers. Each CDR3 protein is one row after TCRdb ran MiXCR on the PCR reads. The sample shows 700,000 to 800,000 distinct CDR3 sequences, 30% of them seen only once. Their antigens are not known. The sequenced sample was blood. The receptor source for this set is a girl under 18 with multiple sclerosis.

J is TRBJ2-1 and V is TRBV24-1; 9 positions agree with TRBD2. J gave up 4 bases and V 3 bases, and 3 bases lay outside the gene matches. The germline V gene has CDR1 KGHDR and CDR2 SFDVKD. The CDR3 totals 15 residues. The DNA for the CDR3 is TGTGCCACCAGTGATCGGCGGGGGGGTTACAATGAGCAGTTCTTC. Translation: CATSDRRGGYNEQFF.

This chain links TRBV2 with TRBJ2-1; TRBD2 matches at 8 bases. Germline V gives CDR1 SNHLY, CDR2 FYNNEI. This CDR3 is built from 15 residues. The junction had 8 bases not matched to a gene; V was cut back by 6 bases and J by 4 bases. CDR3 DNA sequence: TGTGCCAGCAGCCCAATAGCGGGACGATACAATGAGCAGTTCTTC. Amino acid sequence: CASSPIAGRYNEQFF.

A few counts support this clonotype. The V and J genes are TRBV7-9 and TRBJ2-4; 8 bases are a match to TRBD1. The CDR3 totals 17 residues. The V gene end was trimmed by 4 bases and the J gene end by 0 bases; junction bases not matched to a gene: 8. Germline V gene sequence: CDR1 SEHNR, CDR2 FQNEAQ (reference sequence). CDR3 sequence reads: CASSSGQGDSAKNIQYF. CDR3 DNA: TGTGCCAGCAGCTCCGGACAGGGTGATTCAGCCAAAAACATTCAGTACTTC.

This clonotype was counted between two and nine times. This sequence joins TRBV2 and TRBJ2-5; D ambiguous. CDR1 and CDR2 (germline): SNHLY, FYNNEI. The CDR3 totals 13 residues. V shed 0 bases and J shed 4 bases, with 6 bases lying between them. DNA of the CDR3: TGTGCCAGCAGTGAAGCTTCACCAGAGACCCAGTACTTC. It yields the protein CASSEASPETQYF.

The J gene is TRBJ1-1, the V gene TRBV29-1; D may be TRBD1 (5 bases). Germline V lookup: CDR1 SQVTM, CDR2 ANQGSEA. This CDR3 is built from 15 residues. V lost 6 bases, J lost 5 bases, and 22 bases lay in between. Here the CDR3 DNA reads TGCAGCGTGCCCCTTTTCGGCAGGGAAGGTACTGAAGCTTTCTTT. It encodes CSVPLFGREGTEAFF.

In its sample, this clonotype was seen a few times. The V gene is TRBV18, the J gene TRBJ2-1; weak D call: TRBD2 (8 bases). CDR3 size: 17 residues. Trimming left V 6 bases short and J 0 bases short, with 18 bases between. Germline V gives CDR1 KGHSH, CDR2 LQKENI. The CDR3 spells CASSPDRLAGSYNEQFF. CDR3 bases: TGTGCCAGCTCCCCGGACAGGCTAGCGGGCTCCTACAATGAGCAGTTCTTC.

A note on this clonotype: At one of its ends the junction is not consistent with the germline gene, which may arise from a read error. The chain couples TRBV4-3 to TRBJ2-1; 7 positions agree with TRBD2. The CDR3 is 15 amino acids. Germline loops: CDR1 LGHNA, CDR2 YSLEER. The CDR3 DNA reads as TGCGCCAGCAGCCCTTTTTCGGGAGGACTCAATGGGCAGTTCTTC. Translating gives CASSPFSGGLNGQFF.

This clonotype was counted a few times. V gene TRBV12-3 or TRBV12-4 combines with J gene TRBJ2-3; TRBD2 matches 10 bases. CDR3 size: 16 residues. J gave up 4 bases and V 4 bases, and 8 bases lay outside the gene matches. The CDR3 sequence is CASSSTIAGGADTQYF. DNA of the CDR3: TGTGCCAGCAGTTCTACCATAGCGGGGGGTGCAGATACGCAGTATTTT.

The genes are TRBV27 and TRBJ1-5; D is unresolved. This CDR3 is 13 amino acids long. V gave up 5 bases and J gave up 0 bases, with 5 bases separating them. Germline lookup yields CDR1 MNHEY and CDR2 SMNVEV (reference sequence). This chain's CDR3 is CASSKYSNQPQHF. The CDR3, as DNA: TGTGCCAGCAGTAAATATAGCAATCAGCCCCAGCATTTT.

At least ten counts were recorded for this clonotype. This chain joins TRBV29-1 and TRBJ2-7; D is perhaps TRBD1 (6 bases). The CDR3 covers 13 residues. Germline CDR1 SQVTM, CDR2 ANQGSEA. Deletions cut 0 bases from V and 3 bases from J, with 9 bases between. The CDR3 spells CSVEETDSYEQYF. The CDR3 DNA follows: TGCAGCGTTGAAGAGACGGACAGCTACGAGCAGTACTTC.

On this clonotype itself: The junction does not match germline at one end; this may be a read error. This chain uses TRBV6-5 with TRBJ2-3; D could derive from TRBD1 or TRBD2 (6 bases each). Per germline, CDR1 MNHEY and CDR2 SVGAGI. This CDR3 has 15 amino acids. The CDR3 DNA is TGTGACAGCAGTCGTCTCGGGGGCCTTGGGGATACGCAGTATTTT. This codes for CDSSRLGGLGDTQYF.

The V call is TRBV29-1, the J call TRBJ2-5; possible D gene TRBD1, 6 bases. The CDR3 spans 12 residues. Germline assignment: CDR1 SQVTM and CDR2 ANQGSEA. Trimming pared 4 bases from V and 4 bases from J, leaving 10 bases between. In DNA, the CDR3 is TGCAGCGTTGGGAAACAGGGAGAGACCCAGTACTTC. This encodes CSVGKQGETQYF.

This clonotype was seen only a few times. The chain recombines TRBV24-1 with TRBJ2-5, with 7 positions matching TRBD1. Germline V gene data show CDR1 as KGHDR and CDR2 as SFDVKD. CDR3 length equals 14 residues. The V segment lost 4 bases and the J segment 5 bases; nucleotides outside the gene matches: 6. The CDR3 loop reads CATSDTTGTETQYF. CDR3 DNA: TGTGCCACCAGTGACACGACAGGGACGGAGACCCAGTACTTC.

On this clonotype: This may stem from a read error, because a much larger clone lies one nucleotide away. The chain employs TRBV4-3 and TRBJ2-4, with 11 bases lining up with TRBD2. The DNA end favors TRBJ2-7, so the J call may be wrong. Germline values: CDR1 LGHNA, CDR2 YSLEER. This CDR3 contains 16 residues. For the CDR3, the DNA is TGCGCCAGCAGCCAAGATAGCGGGGGGGCATCCTACGAGCAGTACTTC. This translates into CASSQDSGGASYEQYF.